The 17 T cell receptor beta chains reported below all come from one sample, sequenced in a study of molecular identifiers for immune sequencing clone quantification (dated 2018 in TCRdb). Library prep was done by PCR. The instrument was a NextSeq 500. TCRdb reworked the public reads: Q25 trimming with fastp, MiXCR clone assembly, productive beta chains retained. Every CDR3 protein is listed once, alongside the most common genes and DNA of its rows. Within this sample are some 89,000 distinct CDR3 sequences, with more than 20% of them counted one time only. The ten largest clones capture more than 0.8% of the sample. Sequencing was carried out using naive CD8+ T cells from blood, with Jurkat cell RNA spiked in. Taken with the paper, the label for cell subset or site translates to: FACS-sorted CD8+CD4-CCR7+CD45RA+ naive T cells. These receptor sequences come from a human donor in good health. Some libraries in this study had Jurkat cell RNA spiked in.

This clonotype has just a few counts. A single base separates this from a much larger clone, so it may be a read error. This CDR3 is missing its conserved last phenylalanine or tryptophan, likely due to a read error. The rearrangement joins TRBV5-5 to TRBJ2-7; 8 nucleotides line up with TRBD2. Per the germline V gene, CDR1 is SGHKS and CDR2 is YYEKEE (reference sequence). V lost 3 bases and J lost 4; bases outside the gene matches: 3. The CDR3 contains 13 residues. CDR3 nucleotide sequence: TGTGCCAGCAGCTCCACGGGGGGGTACGAGCAGTACCTC. Translating gives CASSSTGGYEQYL.

This clonotype was counted many times. The V gene is TRBV4-3, the J gene TRBJ2-1; no reliable D call. V was cut by 0 bases and J by 5 bases, with 8 bases left in between. Germline V lookup: CDR1 LGHNA, CDR2 YSLEER. The CDR3 runs 14 residues. CDR3 protein: CASSQDGVDNEQFF. The CDR3 nucleotides are TGCGCCAGCAGCCAAGACGGAGTAGACAATGAGCAGTTCTTC.

To note about this clonotype: Since a much larger clone is just one base distant, this may be a read error. The CDR3 does not close with the conserved phenylalanine or tryptophan, likely indicating a read error. This chain links TRBV9 with TRBJ1-1, with D uncertain. The germline V and J ends were trimmed by 6 bases and 4 bases, with 16 bases remaining between them. The germline V gene has CDR1 SGDLS and CDR2 YYNGEE. The CDR3 sequence is 14 residues long. CDR3 nucleotide sequence: TGTGCCAGCACCCTTTTTGATTGGAGCACTGAAGCTTTCGTT. It is translated as CASTLFDWSTEAFV.

V is TRBV5-6 and J is TRBJ2-2; D is uncertain. Germline V lookup: CDR1 SGHDT, CDR2 YYEEEE. The V gene lost 0 bases and the J gene lost 6 bases, with 6 bases spanning the gap. The CDR3 is 13 residues long. CDR3 protein: CASSLGTAGELFF. In DNA, the CDR3 is TGTGCCAGCAGCTTGGGGACGGCCGGGGAGCTGTTTTTT. The full variable domain, its missing parts supplied by reference TRBV5-6 and TRBJ2-2, is DAGVTQSPTHLIKTRGQQVTLRCSPKSGHDTVSWYQQALGQGPQFIFQYYEEEERQRGNFPDRFSGHQFPNYSSELNVNALLLGDSALYLCASSLGTAGELFFGEGSRLTVL.

Note on this clonotype: The germline gene is not matched at one end of the junction; a read error may be the cause. CDR3 protein: CGARDLSAGETEAFF. The CDR3 coding sequence is TGCGGTGCTAGAGATCTCTCTGCAGGGGAGACTGAAGCTTTCTTT. The chain joins TRBV20-1 to TRBJ1-1; a possible D gene is TRBD1 (6 bases). Germline values: CDR1 DFQATT, CDR2 SNEGSKA (reference sequence). CDR3 length: 15 amino acids.

The V call is TRBV19, the J call TRBJ2-7; D possibly corresponds to TRBD1 (6 bases). Trimming took off 3 bases at V and 1 base at J, with 10 bases between the two ends. Germline V gene sequence: CDR1 LNHDA, CDR2 SQIVND (reference sequence). This CDR3 region has 14 residues. DNA for the CDR3: TGTGCCAGTAGTATCCTCCAGGGGTCCTACGAGCAGTACTTC. Encoded protein: CASSILQGSYEQYF.

This clonotype has at least ten counts. This chain joins TRBV9 and TRBJ1-3; no reliable D call. With 5 bases removed from V and 0 bases from J, the gap between germline ends came to 12 bases. CDR3 size: 15 residues. The V gene's germline CDR1 is SGDLS and CDR2 YYNGEE. Here the CDR3 reads CASSEGGGSGNTIYF. The DNA of the CDR3 is TGTGCCAGCAGTGAAGGAGGTGGCTCTGGAAACACCATATATTTT.

This clonotype occurred many times. This chain links TRBV4-1 with TRBJ2-1; tentative D call: TRBD2 (5 bases). V was cut by 6 bases and J by 4 bases, with 13 bases left in between. The CDR3 is made up of 14 amino acids. Germline V CDR1 and CDR2: MGHRA, YSYEKL. The CDR3 DNA follows: TGCGCCAGCAGGAAAGGACTGCCTTACAATGAGCAGTTCTTC. It is translated as CASRKGLPYNEQFF.

This clonotype was found many times. The chain employs TRBV5-4 and TRBJ2-5; TRBD1 agrees at 7 bases. From germline, CDR1 is SGHNT and CDR2 YYREEE (reference sequence). Losses at the gene ends were 8 bases for V and 1 base for J; bases not matched to a gene: 2. The length of the CDR3 is 12 residues. CDR3 bases: TGTGCCAGTCGGGACAGCCAAGAGACCCAGTACTTC. Its protein product is CASRDSQETQYF.

In its sample, this clonotype was seen a few times. This chain connects TRBV29-1 to TRBJ2-1, with D hard to call. Germline CDR1 SQVTM, CDR2 ANQGSEA. CDR3 length: 13 amino acids. Trimming took off 6 bases at V and 4 bases at J, with 13 bases between the two ends. The CDR3 DNA reads TGCAGCGTCCACCACTGGGATTACAATGAGCAGTTCTTC. As protein: CSVHHWDYNEQFF.

A remark on this clonotype: A much bigger clone sits one base away, suggesting this may be a read error. The chain carries TRBV11-2 and TRBJ2-3; D might be TRBD1 (6 bases). V was pared by 2 bases and J by 3 bases, with 12 bases between. This CDR3 is built from 15 residues. CDR1 and CDR2 (germline): SGHAT, FQNNGV. In DNA, the CDR3 is TGTGCCAGCAGCTTAAGGTACAGGGAGACAGATACGCAGTATTTT. It translates to CASSLRYRETDTQYF.

This clonotype showed up many times. The chain combines TRBV4-3 with TRBJ1-1, with D possibly matching TRBD1 (5 bases). CDR3 length: 15 amino acids. CDR1 and CDR2 (germline): LGHNA, YSLEER. Trimming stripped 0 bases from V and 7 bases from J, with 15 bases between. CDR3 loop: CASSQEAVRAIEAFF. CDR3 bases: TGCGCCAGCAGCCAAGAGGCGGTCAGGGCGATTGAAGCTTTCTTT.

This clonotype was picked up a small number of times. With a much larger clone just one base away, this may be a read error. The gene calls are TRBV13 and TRBJ1-5, with TRBD1 as a possible D gene (5 bases). The CDR3 is 15 residues long. Looked up from germline, CDR1 is PRHDT and CDR2 is FYEKMQ (reference sequence). The CDR3, as DNA: TGTGCCAGCAGCTTAAAGGGGATAAGCAATCAGCCCCGGCATTTT. This encodes CASSLKGISNQPRHF.

This clonotype was seen only a few times. This may be a read error, as it is one base from a much larger clone. The chain carries TRBV7-9 and TRBJ2-3, with D perhaps matching TRBD2 (6 bases). CDR1 and CDR2 from the germline V gene are SEHNR and FQNEAQ (reference sequence). The V end lost 10 bases, the J end lost 2 bases, and 13 bases lay between the germline ends. The CDR3 is 13 residues long. Written as DNA, the CDR3 is TGTGCCACCGGGGGTAGGACCACAGATACGCAGTATTTT. Translation: CATGGRTTDTQYF.

This clonotype was counted a few times. Since a much larger clone is just one base distant, this may be a read error. V usage is TRBV4-1 and J usage is TRBJ2-2; D not certain. The V gene's germline CDR1 is MGHRA and CDR2 YSYEKL. The CDR3 consists of 15 residues. The CDR3 DNA follows: TGCGCCAGCAGCCAAGGGTCAGCGAACACCTGGGAGCTGTTTTTT. The encoded protein is CASSQGSANTWELFF.

As for this clonotype: A much larger clone differs by one base, so this may be a read error. The conserved closing phenylalanine or tryptophan is absent in this CDR3, likely reflecting a read error. The CDR3 sequence: CASSAGQNTDTQYS. DNA for the CDR3: TGTGCCAGCAGCGCTGGACAGAACACAGATACGCAGTATTCT. The rearrangement uses TRBV9 and TRBJ2-3; D perhaps matches TRBD1 (6 bases). The CDR3 contains 14 residues. The germline CDR1 and CDR2 sequences are SGDLS and YYNGEE. The V end lost 3 bases, the J end lost 2 bases, and 10 bases lay between the germline ends.

In the case of this clonotype: Being one base from a much bigger clone, this may be a read error. This chain connects TRBV28 to TRBJ2-2, with D hard to call. V was pared by 8 bases and J by 4 bases, with 11 bases between. The CDR3 loop spans 13 amino acids. Looked up from germline, CDR1 is MDHEN and CDR2 is SYDVKM. This chain's CDR3 is CASARGSTGELFF. CDR3 bases: TGTGCCAGCGCCCGAGGTAGCACCGGGGAGCTGTTTTTT.